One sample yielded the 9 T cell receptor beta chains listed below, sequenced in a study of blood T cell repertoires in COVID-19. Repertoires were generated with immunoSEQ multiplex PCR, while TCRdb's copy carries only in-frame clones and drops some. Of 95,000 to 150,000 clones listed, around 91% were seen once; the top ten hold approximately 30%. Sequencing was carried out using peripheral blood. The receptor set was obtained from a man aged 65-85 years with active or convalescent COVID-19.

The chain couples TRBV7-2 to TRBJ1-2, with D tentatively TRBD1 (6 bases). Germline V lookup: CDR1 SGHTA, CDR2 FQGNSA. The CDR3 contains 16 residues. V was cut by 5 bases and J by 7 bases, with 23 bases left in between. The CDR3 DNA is TGTGCCAGCAGCACTAGAGGGGGAGGGAGTCTGGGTGGCTACACCTTC. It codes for CASSTRGGGSLGGYTF.

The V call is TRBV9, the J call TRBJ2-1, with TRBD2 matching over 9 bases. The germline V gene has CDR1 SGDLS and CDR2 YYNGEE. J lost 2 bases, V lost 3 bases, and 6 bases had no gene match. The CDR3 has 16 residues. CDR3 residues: CASSARSGRTYNEQFF. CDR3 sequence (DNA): TGTGCCAGCAGCGCCCGGAGCGGGAGGACCTACAATGAGCAGTTCTTC.

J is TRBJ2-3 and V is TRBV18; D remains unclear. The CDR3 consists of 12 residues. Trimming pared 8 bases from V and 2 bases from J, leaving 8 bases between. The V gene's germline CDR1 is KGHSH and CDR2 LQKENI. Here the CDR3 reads CASRQVTDTQYF. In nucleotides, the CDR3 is TGTGCCAGCCGTCAGGTCACAGATACGCAGTATTTT.

Written as DNA, the CDR3 is TGTGCCAGCAGCCATCCGGGGGGGAACACTGAAGCTTTCTTT. As protein: CASSHPGGNTEAFF. The rearrangement uses TRBV3-1 (or the pseudogene TRBV3-2) and TRBJ1-1; the D gene is possibly TRBD1 (5 bases). Germline CDR1 and CDR2: LGHDT and YNNKEL (reference sequence). CDR3 size: 14 residues. V lost 3 bases and J 1 base, leaving 9 bases between the germline ends.

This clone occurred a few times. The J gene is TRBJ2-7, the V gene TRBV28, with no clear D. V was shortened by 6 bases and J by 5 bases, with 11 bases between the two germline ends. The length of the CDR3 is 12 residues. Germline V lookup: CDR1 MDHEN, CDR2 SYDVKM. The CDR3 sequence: CASRARLNEQYF. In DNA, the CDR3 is TGTGCCAGCAGAGCCCGATTGAACGAGCAGTACTTC.

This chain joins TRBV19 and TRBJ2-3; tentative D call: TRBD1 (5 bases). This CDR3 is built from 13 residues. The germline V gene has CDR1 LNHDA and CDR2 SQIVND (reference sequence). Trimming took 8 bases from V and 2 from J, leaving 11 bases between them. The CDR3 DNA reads TGTGCCAGTTGGGCAGGGCCCACAGATACGCAGTATTTT. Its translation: CASWAGPTDTQYF. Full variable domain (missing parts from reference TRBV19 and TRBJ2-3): DGGITQSPKYLFRKEGQNVTLSCEQNLNHDAMYWYRQDPGQGLRLIYYSQIVNDFQKGDIAEGYSVSREKKESFPLTVTSAQKNPTAFYLCASWAGPTDTQYFGPGTRLTVL.

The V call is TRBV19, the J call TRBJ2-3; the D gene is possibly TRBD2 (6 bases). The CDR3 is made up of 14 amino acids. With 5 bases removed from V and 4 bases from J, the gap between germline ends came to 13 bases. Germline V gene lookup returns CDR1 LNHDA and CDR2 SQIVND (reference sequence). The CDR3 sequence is CASSDGGISDTQYF. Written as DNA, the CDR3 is TGTGCCAGTAGTGATGGAGGGATCTCAGATACGCAGTATTTT.

The CDR3 region has the DNA TGTGCCAGCAGTCCATATAGCCCAAGCTCTGGAAACACCATATATTTT. Translating gives CASSPYSPSSGNTIYF. The chain employs TRBV27 and TRBJ1-3; no firm D call. CDR1 and CDR2 from the germline V gene are MNHEY and SMNVEV (reference sequence). V was clipped by 5 bases and J by 0 bases, with 14 bases between them. There are 16 residues in the CDR3.

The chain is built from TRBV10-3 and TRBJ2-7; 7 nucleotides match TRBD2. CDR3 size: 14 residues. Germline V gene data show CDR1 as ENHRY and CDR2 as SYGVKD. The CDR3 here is CVTATSLRDNEQYF. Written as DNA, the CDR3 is TGTGTTACCGCGACTAGCCTTCGGGATAACGAGCAGTACTTC.